This TCR beta chain came from a study of regulatory T cells in long-lasting Graves disease. Study findings and constraints: Patients with persistent disease showed a bias toward TRBV28, TRBJ1-2 and TRBJ2-5. Newly diagnosed Graves' patients had higher TCR diversity than persistent ones. New patients shared approximately 930 public clonotypes, fewer than the approximately 2,700 shared by persistent patients.

Many counts were recorded for this clonotype. Its antigen is not identified. Specified time point: newly diagnosed GD, antithyroid drugs for less than 3 months. RNA isolated from PBMCs was used to make the TCR library. The CDR3 is made up of 16 amino acids. Germline CDR1 SGHRS, CDR2 YFSETQ. The ends lost 4 bases at V and 3 bases at J; junction bases unmatched: 11. TCR beta libraries were built with iRepertoire HTBI primers and Arm-PCR of CDR3 regions. Each CDR3 protein gets one entry after TCRdb re-called the multiplex PCR reads with MiXCR. The sample has fewer than 650,000 distinct CDR3 sequences, about 16% seen once; the top ten hold around 11%. This sample was also put to use in a study of T cells in Graves' hyperthyroidism and ophthalmopathy.

The V call is TRBV5-1, the J call TRBJ1-1; 8 bases agree with TRBD1. This material consisted of peripheral blood mononuclear cells (PBMCs), taken at new diagnosis, from a patient treated with antithyroid drugs. This TCR was sampled from a man aged 18 to 29 with Graves disease. The CDR3 DNA sequence: TGCGCCAGCAGCCCGCAGCAGGGGGCAGTGGACACTGAAGCTTTCTTT. Encoded protein: CASSPQQGAVDTEAFF.